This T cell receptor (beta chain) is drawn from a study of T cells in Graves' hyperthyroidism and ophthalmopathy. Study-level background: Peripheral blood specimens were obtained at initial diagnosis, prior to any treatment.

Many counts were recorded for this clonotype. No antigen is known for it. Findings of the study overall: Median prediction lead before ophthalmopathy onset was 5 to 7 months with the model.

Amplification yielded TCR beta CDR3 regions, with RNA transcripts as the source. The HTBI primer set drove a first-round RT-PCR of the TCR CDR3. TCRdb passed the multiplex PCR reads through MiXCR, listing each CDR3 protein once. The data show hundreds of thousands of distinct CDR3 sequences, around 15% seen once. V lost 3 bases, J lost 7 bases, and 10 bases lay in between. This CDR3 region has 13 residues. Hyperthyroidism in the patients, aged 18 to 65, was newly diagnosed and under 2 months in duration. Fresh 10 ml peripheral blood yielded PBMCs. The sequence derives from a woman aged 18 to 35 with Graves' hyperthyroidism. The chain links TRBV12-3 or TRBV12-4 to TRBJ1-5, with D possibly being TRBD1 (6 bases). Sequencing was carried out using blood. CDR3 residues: CASSFGGLQPQHF. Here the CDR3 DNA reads TGTGCCAGCAGTTTTGGGGGGCTGCAGCCCCAGCATTTT.